Below, 29 T cell receptor beta chains from the same sample are listed, as sequenced in a study of CD8 T cells in ankylosing spondylitis. TCRdb used MiXCR to reprocess the 5' RACE reads, holding one entry per CDR3 protein. The data show a few hundred thousand distinct CDR3 sequences, with more than 9.5% seen just once and nearly 7% held by the top ten. Antigen specificity for these receptors is unknown. Study outcomes and limitations: There was a TCR beta motif, made of 7 or 8 highly homologous variants, that appeared characteristic of ankylosing spondylitis blood.

The sequencing sample was made of blood, either unsorted or a sorted T cell fraction (not recorded which). These receptors originate from a male donor with ankylosing spondylitis.

The V gene is TRBV6-1, the J gene TRBJ2-7, with D perhaps TRBD2 (6 bases). The CDR3 is 16 amino acids. Trimming pared 2 bases from V and 7 bases from J, leaving 21 bases between. Germline values: CDR1 MNHNS, CDR2 SASEGT. This CDR3 is CASSETRSGPYDEQYF. The CDR3 coding sequence is TGTGCCAGCAGTGAAACTCGTAGCGGTCCCTACGATGAGCAGTACTTC.

This clonotype was recorded a few times. V gene TRBV6-1 combines with J gene TRBJ1-1; D possibly corresponds to TRBD1 (5 bases). This CDR3 is 15 amino acids long. Trimming took off 9 bases at V and 1 base at J, with 18 bases between the two ends. Germline V gives CDR1 MNHNS, CDR2 SASEGT. The CDR3 DNA follows: TGTGCCAGTTCTTGGGAGGGGATTCCGAACACTGAAGCTTTCTTT. Protein: CASSWEGIPNTEAFF.

The chain joins TRBV5-1 to TRBJ2-7; D may be TRBD1 or TRBD2 (6 bases each). V dropped 0 bases and J dropped 3 bases, with 10 bases sitting between them. The CDR3 spans 14 residues. CDR1 is SGHRS and CDR2 is YFSETQ in the germline V gene. The CDR3 bases are TGCGCCAGCAGCTTGGACGGGGGCGGCTACGAGCAGTACTTC. It codes for CASSLDGGGYEQYF.

In its sample, this clonotype was seen many times. The gene calls are TRBV4-1 and TRBJ2-6; D not certain. Trimming removed 3 bases at V and 1 base at J, with 7 bases between. From germline, CDR1 is MGHRA and CDR2 YSYEKL. This CDR3 comprises 15 residues. The CDR3 bases are TGCGCCAGCAGCCAGTCCTTTTCTGGGGCCAACGTCCTGACTTTC. Amino acid sequence: CASSQSFSGANVLTF.

This clonotype was seen many times. The chain employs TRBV3-1 and TRBJ2-1; D is possibly TRBD1 or TRBD2 (5 bases each). Germline CDR1 is LGHDT and CDR2 is YNNKEL (reference sequence). The V and J ends lost 5 bases and 7 bases respectively, with 15 bases between them. This CDR3 spans 14 amino acids. This CDR3 is CASSVGIGANEQFF. DNA for the CDR3: TGTGCCAGCAGCGTCGGGATTGGGGCTAATGAGCAGTTCTTC.

This chain uses TRBV24-1 with TRBJ1-1; D is unresolved. The CDR3 sequence is 13 residues long. CDR1 and CDR2 (germline): KGHDR, SFDVKD. Trimming removed 9 bases from V and 0 bases from J, with 10 bases in between. CDR3 DNA sequence: TGTGCCACCCGATCCGGTATGAACACTGAAGCTTTCTTT. Amino acids: CATRSGMNTEAFF.

The chain recombines TRBV9 with TRBJ1-1; TRBD1 agrees at 7 bases. Germline values: CDR1 SGDLS, CDR2 YYNGEE. After removal of 2 bases from V and 8 bases from J, the junction contained 9 bases not matched to a gene. The CDR3 has 14 amino acids. The CDR3 DNA reads as TGTGCCAGCAGCGTCAATCGACAGGGAGGAGAAGCTTTCTTT. Encoded protein: CASSVNRQGGEAFF.

The CDR3 here is CASSPKRNSETQYF. The DNA of the CDR3 is TGTGCCAGCAGCCCTAAGCGGAACTCAGAGACCCAGTACTTC. The chain employs TRBV7-6 and TRBJ2-5; a possible D gene is TRBD2 (5 bases). The CDR3 loop spans 14 amino acids. Trimming removed 5 bases at V and 4 bases at J, with 14 bases between. The germline gives CDR1 SGHVS, CDR2 FNYEAQ. Full variable domain (rest looked up from reference TRBV7-6 and TRBJ2-5): GAGVSQSPRYKVTKRGQDVALRCDPISGHVSLYWYRQALGQGPEFLTYFNYEAQQDKSGLPNDRFSAERPEGSISTLTIQRTEQRDSAMYRCASSPKRNSETQYFGPGTRLLVL.

The chain carries TRBV15 and TRBJ2-7; 9 bases fit TRBD1. The CDR3 contains 17 residues. Germline lookup yields CDR1 LNHNV and CDR2 YYDKDF (reference sequence). Trimming at V came to 0 bases and at J to 5 bases, leaving 11 bases not matched to a gene. CDR3 sequence: CATSRDAPPGQGNEQYF. The CDR3 nucleotides are TGTGCCACCAGCAGAGATGCACCTCCGGGACAGGGAAACGAGCAGTACTTC. The complete variable domain, with remaining parts taken from reference TRBV15 and TRBJ2-7, reads DAMVIQNPRYQVTQFGKPVTLSCSQTLNHNVMYWYQQKSSQAPKLLFHYYDKDFNNEADTPDNFQSRRPNTSFCFLDIRSPGLGDTAMYLCATSRDAPPGQGNEQYFGPGTRLTVT.

This clonotype was observed a handful of times. The chain joins TRBV7-9 to TRBJ1-4, with D possibly TRBD1 on 5 matching bases. Germline V gives CDR1 SEHNR, CDR2 FQNEAQ (reference sequence). The CDR3 is made up of 16 amino acids. V lost 1 base, J lost 2 bases, and 11 bases lay in between. The CDR3 protein is CASSLGDRDTNEKLFF. For the CDR3, the DNA is TGTGCCAGCAGCTTAGGAGACAGAGACACTAATGAAAAACTGTTTTTT.

Details on this clonotype: It is unclear where the CDR3 begins or ends on the DNA, so no DNA is shown, and the CDR3 is as TCRdb lists it. The chain employs TRBV20-1 and TRBJ2-5; TRBD2, the D gene given by the table, was not confirmed from the DNA. Germline assignment: CDR1 DFQATT and CDR2 SNEGSKA (reference sequence). The CDR3 length equals 13 residues, ends included. CDR3 protein: CSARTSGILAQYF.

Note on this clonotype: A much larger clonotype is one base distant, so this may be a read error. The J gene is TRBJ2-2, the V gene TRBV24-1; D gene unclear. CDR3 length: 12 amino acids. Germline V gene sequence: CDR1 KGHDR, CDR2 SFDVKD. In DNA form, the CDR3 reads TGTGCCGCCAGTAAATTCACCGGGGAGCTGTTTTTT. This encodes CAASKFTGELFF.

This clonotype was detected many times. The genes are TRBV24-1 and TRBJ2-2; TRBD1 is a possible D gene (7 bases). V was clipped by 9 bases and J by 0 bases, with 13 bases between them. This CDR3 is built from 15 residues. Per germline, CDR1 KGHDR and CDR2 SFDVKD. In nucleotides, the CDR3 is TGTGCCACCGGAAGGAGGGGGCCGAACACCGGGGAGCTGTTTTTT. Residues: CATGRRGPNTGELFF.

This clonotype has ten or more counts. J is TRBJ2-7 and V is TRBV20-1; unclear D gene. Per germline, CDR1 DFQATT and CDR2 SNEGSKA (reference sequence). The CDR3 extends over 13 amino acids. V dropped 1 base and J dropped 0 bases, with 7 bases sitting between them. This chain's CDR3 is CSARGPSSYEQYV. In DNA form, the CDR3 reads TGCAGTGCTAGAGGGCCTAGCTCCTACGAGCAGTACGTC.

This clonotype has a handful of counts. This chain links TRBV10-2 with TRBJ2-1; the match to TRBD2 covers 9 bases. Losses at the gene ends were 7 bases for V and 6 bases for J; bases not matched to a gene: 10. This CDR3 region has 15 residues. The V gene's germline CDR1 is WSHSY and CDR2 SAAADI. The CDR3 protein is CASTMGSGRINEQFF. DNA for the CDR3: TGCGCCAGCACCATGGGTAGCGGGAGAATCAATGAGCAGTTCTTC.

This chain joins TRBV7-9 and TRBJ1-2; the D is unclear. This CDR3 region has 12 residues. From germline, CDR1 is SEHNR and CDR2 FQNEAQ (reference sequence). The germline V and J ends were trimmed by 7 bases and 7 bases, with 13 bases remaining between them. CDR3 protein: CASTSGGFGYTF. The CDR3 nucleotides read TGTGCCAGCACCTCGGGTGGGTTTGGCTACACCTTC.

This clonotype has just a few counts. The chain joins TRBV6-1 to TRBJ2-3; the D gene is possibly TRBD2 (5 bases). V dropped 4 bases and J dropped 2 bases, with 10 bases sitting between them. Germline CDR1 is MNHNS and CDR2 is SASEGT. CDR3 length: 14 amino acids. CDR3 amino acids: CASSGGAYTDTQYF. CDR3 bases: TGTGCCAGCAGTGGGGGAGCCTACACAGATACGCAGTATTTT.

This clonotype was counted only a few times. The chain couples TRBV4-2 to TRBJ2-5; 9 bases fit TRBD2. V lost 1 base, J lost 1 base, and 7 bases stayed unmatched. Looked up from germline, CDR1 is LGHNA and CDR2 is YNFKEQ. The CDR3 loop spans 17 amino acids. The CDR3 DNA follows: TGTGCCAGCAGCCAAGGTGGGGCGGGAGGGAGCCAAGAGACCCAGTACTTC. Translating gives CASSQGGAGGSQETQYF.

This chain joins TRBV7-9 and TRBJ2-3, with D unclear. V was shortened by 10 bases and J by 4 bases, with 9 bases between the two germline ends. Germline assignment: CDR1 SEHNR and CDR2 FQNEAQ (reference sequence). The CDR3 is 11 amino acids. The CDR3, as DNA: TGTGCCATTCCAACTGCAGATACGCAGTATTTT. Its protein is CAIPTADTQYF.

This rearrangement joins TRBV20-1 to TRBJ1-2, with D possibly TRBD1 on 5 matching bases. This CDR3 contains 15 residues. Between the trimmed V and J ends, which lost 3 bases and 0 bases, there was a span of 14 bases. CDR1 and CDR2 from the germline V gene are DFQATT and SNEGSKA (reference sequence). CDR3 loop: CSARVPGEANYGYTF. The CDR3 nucleotides read TGCAGTGCTAGGGTACCGGGGGAAGCTAACTATGGCTACACCTTC.

A few counts support this clonotype. J is TRBJ2-2 and V is TRBV10-3; D may be TRBD1 (6 bases). This CDR3 spans 13 amino acids. CDR1 and CDR2 (germline): ENHRY, SYGVKD. V gave up 8 bases and J gave up 4 bases, with 11 bases separating them. The CDR3, as DNA: TGTGCCATCTCAGGGGCGACCACCGGGGAGCTGTTTTTT. Protein sequence: CAISGATTGELFF.

The rearrangement joins TRBV27 to TRBJ2-2, with TRBD2 matching over 13 bases. Germline loops: CDR1 MNHEY, CDR2 SMNVEV (reference sequence). The CDR3 covers 16 residues. With V trimmed by 3 bases and J by 7 bases, 5 bases remained unmatched. This CDR3 reads CASSFRLAGGGGELFF. As DNA, the CDR3 is TGTGCCAGCAGTTTCAGACTAGCGGGAGGAGGCGGGGAGCTGTTTTTT.

The genes are TRBV29-1 and TRBJ2-6; D call uncertain. This CDR3 region has 15 residues. With 6 bases removed from V and 0 bases from J, the gap between germline ends came to 12 bases. The germline CDR1 and CDR2 sequences are SQVTM and ANQGSEA. CDR3 amino acids: CSVSWGFSGANVLTF. CDR3 nucleotide sequence: TGCAGCGTCTCCTGGGGATTCTCTGGGGCCAACGTCCTGACTTTC.

This clonotype was seen more than once but under ten times. Written as DNA, the CDR3 is TGCAGCGTTGGCGTGATGAGACGGGACAATGAGCAGTTCTTC. This codes for CSVGVMRRDNEQFF. This chain uses TRBV29-1 with TRBJ2-1; D remains unclear. This CDR3 is built from 14 residues. V was pared by 4 bases and J by 5 bases, with 15 bases between. Germline loops: CDR1 SQVTM, CDR2 ANQGSEA.

This clonotype has a handful of counts. This chain links TRBV6-5 with TRBJ1-1; D possibly corresponds to TRBD1 (6 bases). The CDR3 loop spans 16 amino acids. Trimming pared 8 bases from V and 5 bases from J, leaving 24 bases between. Germline V gives CDR1 MNHEY, CDR2 SVGAGI. CDR3 sequence reads: CASELDRGIKQTEAFF. CDR3 in DNA: TGTGCCAGCGAGTTGGATAGGGGGATAAAACAGACTGAAGCTTTCTTT.

There are many counts of this clonotype. The chain combines TRBV7-2 with TRBJ1-1, with 8 bases fitting TRBD1. V lost 4 bases, J lost 1 base, and 5 bases stayed unmatched. Germline V lookup: CDR1 SGHTA, CDR2 FQGNSA. This CDR3 comprises 15 residues. As DNA, the CDR3 is TGTGCCAGCAGCTCTAGACAGGGGAGGAACACTGAAGCTTTCTTT. Amino acids: CASSSRQGRNTEAFF.

The J gene is TRBJ1-2, the V gene TRBV20-1, with TRBD1 matching 12 bases. The germline V gene has CDR1 DFQATT and CDR2 SNEGSKA (reference sequence). This CDR3 contains 21 residues. V lost 6 bases to trimming and J lost 1 base; unmatched junction nucleotides: 24. The CDR3 region has the DNA TGCAGTGCCACGTCTTGGATGGGACAGGGGGCCGTAAGACGCTTTAACTATGGCTACACCTTC. Translating gives CSATSWMGQGAVRRFNYGYTF.

This clonotype came up a few times. The chain couples TRBV11-2 to TRBJ2-3, with 12 bases fitting TRBD2. Germline V gene sequence: CDR1 SGHAT, CDR2 FQNNGV. The trim removed 4 bases at V and 5 bases at J, leaving 4 bases unmatched. CDR3 size: 15 residues. DNA for the CDR3: TGTGCCAGCAGCTATCGACTAGCGGGAGAAGATACGCAGTATTTT. It is translated as CASSYRLAGEDTQYF.

This clonotype was counted ten times or more. The junction does not match germline at one end; this may be a read error. CDR3 amino acids: CASSLAGDEQYF. The CDR3 nucleotides read TGTGCCAGCAGCTTAGCAGGGGACGAGCAGTACTTC. The chain is built from TRBV5-1 and TRBJ2-7; tentatively, D is TRBD1 (6 bases). CDR3 length: 12 residues. Germline V gives CDR1 SGHRS, CDR2 YFSETQ.